This passage covers 18 T cell receptor beta chains from one sample sequenced in a study of identical twins. One entry per CDR3 protein results from TCRdb running MiXCR on the 5' RACE reads. The profile shows about 1.7 million distinct CDR3 sequences, roughly 35% of them singletons. The sample comprised cord blood. Every receptor here comes from a newborn girl in good health.

The rearrangement links TRBV7-6 to TRBJ2-7, with 11 bases fitting TRBD2. J gave up 3 bases and V 4 bases, and 2 bases lay outside the gene matches. The CDR3 consists of 14 residues. Germline V lookup: CDR1 SGHVS, CDR2 FNYEAQ. The CDR3 protein is CASSSSGRHYEQYF. In DNA form, the CDR3 reads TGTGCCAGCAGCTCTAGCGGGAGGCACTACGAGCAGTACTTC.

This clonotype was observed a few times. The chain combines TRBV11-2 with TRBJ2-3; a weak D match, TRBD2 (6 bases). The end of the DNA is better explained by TRBJ2-5, so the J call may be wrong. The CDR3 is made up of 11 amino acids. Germline-derived CDR1 and CDR2 are SGHAT and FQNNGV. CDR3 nucleotide sequence: TGTGCCAGCAGCCCGGGGGTGACCCAGTACTTC. Protein sequence: CASSPGVTQYF.

Of note for this clonotype: This may be a read error: a much more frequent sequence differs by one nucleotide. The rearrangement uses TRBV24-1 and TRBJ2-5; D remains ambiguous. The germline V and J ends were trimmed by 4 bases and 1 base, with 6 bases remaining between them. This CDR3 has 13 amino acids. Germline assignment: CDR1 KGHDR and CDR2 SFDVKD. This chain's CDR3 is CATSEGIQETQYF. The DNA of the CDR3 is TGTGCCACCAGTGAAGGGATCCAAGAGACCCAGTACTTC.

CDR3 sequence reads: CASSLLRTSSTDTQYF. The CDR3 bases are TGTGCCAGCAGCTTACTCCGTACCTCTAGCACAGATACGCAGTATTTT. The chain couples TRBV7-2 to TRBJ2-3, with D hard to call. The CDR3 contains 16 residues. V gave up 2 bases and J gave up 0 bases, with 12 bases separating them. CDR1 is SGHTA and CDR2 is FQGNSA in the germline V gene. Full variable domain (remainder filled in from reference TRBV7-2 and TRBJ2-3): GAGVSQSPSNKVTEKGKDVELRCDPISGHTALYWYRQSLGQGLEFLIYFQGNSAPDKSGLPSDRFSAERTGGSVSTLTIQRTQQEDSAVYLCASSLLRTSSTDTQYFGPGTRLTVL.

In this sample, this clonotype turned up many times. The J gene is TRBJ1-4, the V gene TRBV29-1, with unresolved D. This CDR3 contains 11 residues. Germline V lookup: CDR1 SQVTM, CDR2 ANQGSEA. V dropped 2 bases and J dropped 14 bases, with 12 bases sitting between them. CDR3 protein: CSVEMRDRLFF. In DNA form, the CDR3 reads TGCAGCGTTGAAATGAGGGATCGGCTGTTTTTT.

This clonotype was seen once. J is TRBJ2-7 and V is TRBV11-2; D not resolved. Germline V gives CDR1 SGHAT, CDR2 FQNNGV. Trimming shortened V by 4 bases and J by 0 bases, and 10 bases separated the two germline ends. The CDR3 extends over 14 amino acids. CDR3 in DNA: TGTGCCAGCAGCTACATCGCAGGCTCCTACGAGCAGTACTTC. Its translation is CASSYIAGSYEQYF. The full variable domain, its missing parts supplied by reference TRBV11-2 and TRBJ2-7, is EAGVAQSPRYKIIEKRQSVAFWCNPISGHATLYWYQQILGQGPKLLIQFQNNGVVDDSQLPKDRFSAERLKGVDSTLKIQPAKLEDSAVYLCASSYIAGSYEQYFGPGTRLTVT.

The V call is TRBV20-1, the J call TRBJ2-3; no definite D call. Germline V gene sequence: CDR1 DFQATT, CDR2 SNEGSKA (reference sequence). Trimming cost V 3 bases and J 5 bases, with 9 bases left between them. The CDR3 runs to 12 residues. In nucleotides, the CDR3 is TGCAGTGCTAGCGGCTCCCGAGATACGCAGTATTTT. Protein sequence: CSASGSRDTQYF.

The V gene is TRBV14, the J gene TRBJ1-2, with TRBD1 matching over 9 bases. Trimming at V came to 1 base and at J to 4 bases, leaving 10 bases not matched to a gene. From germline, CDR1 is SGHDN and CDR2 FVKESK. The CDR3 runs to 17 residues. CDR3 DNA: TGTGCCAGCAGCCAAGTCAGACCGGGACAGGGACCCTATGGCTACACCTTC. Residues: CASSQVRPGQGPYGYTF.

To note about this clonotype: The junction departs from germline at one end; a sequencing error may be responsible. The genes are TRBV7-8 and TRBJ2-3; 7 bases fit TRBD2. This CDR3 is built from 15 residues. Per the germline V gene, CDR1 is SGHVS and CDR2 is FQNEAQ. The chain's CDR3 is CASSLLAGDPDAQYF. The DNA of the CDR3 is TGTGCCAGCAGCTTACTTGCGGGAGATCCAGATGCGCAGTATTTT.

The V gene is TRBV28, the J gene TRBJ2-1; D unclear. Germline values: CDR1 MDHEN, CDR2 SYDVKM. Trimming cost V 3 bases and J 12 bases, with 12 bases left between them. The CDR3 consists of 12 residues. The DNA of the CDR3 is TGTGCCAGCAGTTTTTTTGATGATCGGCAGTTCTTC. Residues: CASSFFDDRQFF.

This clonotype was seen ten or more times. In DNA form, the CDR3 reads TGTGCCAGCAGTGATCGTGGCTCTAGCGGGTTTACCAAAAACATTCAGTACTTC. Its protein is CASSDRGSSGFTKNIQYF. The genes are TRBV25-1 and TRBJ2-4, with 8 bases identical to TRBD2. V trimming: 3 bases; J trimming: 2 bases; junction bases outside the gene matches: 12. The CDR3 covers 18 residues. CDR1 and CDR2 from the germline V gene are MGHDK and SYGVNS.

This clonotype has only a few counts. The CDR3 here is CASGLPSGGSQETQYF. The CDR3 coding sequence is TGTGCTAGTGGTTTGCCTAGCGGGGGCTCACAAGAGACCCAGTACTTC. The rearrangement joins TRBV12-5 to TRBJ2-5, with TRBD2 matching 10 bases. Germline trimming cut 2 bases from V and 2 bases from J; bases unmatched to any gene: 5. Germline loops: CDR1 LGHNT, CDR2 FRNRAP. The CDR3 sequence is 16 residues long.

This rearrangement joins TRBV20-1 to TRBJ1-2; 7 bases map to TRBD1. The CDR3 loop spans 12 amino acids. The V segment lost 4 bases and the J segment 2 bases; nucleotides outside the gene matches: 1. From germline, CDR1 is DFQATT and CDR2 SNEGSKA (reference sequence). The CDR3 spells CSAKTGNYGYTF. In DNA, the CDR3 is TGCAGTGCTAAGACAGGGAACTATGGCTACACCTTC.

This CDR3 is CSAPRGQGREKLFF. DNA of the CDR3: TGCAGTGCTCCCAGGGGACAGGGTCGCGAAAAACTGTTTTTT. The J gene is TRBJ1-4, the V gene TRBV20-1; 9 bases line up with TRBD1. The CDR3 length is 14 residues. CDR1 DFQATT and CDR2 SNEGSKA come from the germline V gene (reference sequence). The V gene end was trimmed by 5 bases and the J gene end by 8 bases; junction bases not matched to a gene: 9.

There are a few counts of this clonotype. The chain couples TRBV12-3 or TRBV12-4 to TRBJ2-1, with D possibly being TRBD2 (5 bases). V was cut by 6 bases and J by 6 bases, with 18 bases left in between. The CDR3 spans 15 residues. CDR3 sequence: CASSPALVTRNEQFF. In DNA form, the CDR3 reads TGTGCCAGCAGCCCGGCACTAGTGACTCGCAATGAGCAGTTCTTC.

This clonotype was observed a handful of times. The chain employs TRBV6-5 and TRBJ1-1; D is possibly TRBD1 (5 bases). The V gene's germline CDR1 is MNHEY and CDR2 SVGAGI. V shed 1 base and J shed 0 bases, with 9 bases lying between them. This CDR3 comprises 15 residues. CDR3 residues: CASSYCQGMNTEAFF. DNA of the CDR3: TGTGCCAGCAGTTACTGTCAGGGAATGAACACTGAAGCTTTCTTT.

This clonotype was counted between two and nine times. The chain combines TRBV7-9 with TRBJ2-1; 10 bases agree with TRBD2. V dropped 4 bases and J dropped 7; count of bases not matched to a gene: 7. The germline V gene encodes CDR1 SEHNR and CDR2 FQNEAQ (reference sequence). The CDR3 extends over 15 amino acids. The CDR3 DNA follows: TGTGCCAGCAGCTCGACCGGGACTAGCGTAAATGAGCAGTTCTTC. Protein sequence: CASSSTGTSVNEQFF.

As regards this clonotype: This CDR3 is missing its conserved last phenylalanine or tryptophan, likely due to a read error. This sequence joins TRBV12-3 or TRBV12-4 and TRBJ2-7, with 7 nucleotides matching TRBD1. The V and J ends lost 5 bases and 2 bases, in that order; junction bases with no gene match: 6. The CDR3 length is 14 residues. The CDR3: CASSPRDRAYEQYS. CDR3 nucleotide sequence: TGTGCCAGCAGTCCTCGGGACAGAGCCTACGAGCAGTACTCC.